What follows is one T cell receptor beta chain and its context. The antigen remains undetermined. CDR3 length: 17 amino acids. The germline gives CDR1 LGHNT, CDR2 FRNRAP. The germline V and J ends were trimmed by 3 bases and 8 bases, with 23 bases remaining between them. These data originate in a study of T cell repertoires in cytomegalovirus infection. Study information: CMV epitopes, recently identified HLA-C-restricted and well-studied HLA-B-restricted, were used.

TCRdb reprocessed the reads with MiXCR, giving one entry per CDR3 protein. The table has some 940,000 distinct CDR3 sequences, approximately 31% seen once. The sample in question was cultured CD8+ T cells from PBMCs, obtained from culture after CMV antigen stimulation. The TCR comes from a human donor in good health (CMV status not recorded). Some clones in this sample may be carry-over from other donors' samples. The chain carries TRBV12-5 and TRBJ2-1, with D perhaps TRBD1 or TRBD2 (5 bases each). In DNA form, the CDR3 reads TGTGCTAGTGGTTTTGGGGTTCCGGGGACCGGGTCCTATGAGCAGTTCTTC. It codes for CASGFGVPGTGSYEQFF. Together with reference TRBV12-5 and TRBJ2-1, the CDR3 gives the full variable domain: DARVTQTPRHKVTEMGQEVTMRCQPILGHNTVFWYRQTMMQGLELLAYFRNRAPLDDSGMPKDRFSAEMPDATLATLKIQPSEPRDSAVYFCASGFGVPGTGSYEQFFGPGTRLTVL.